The clone carrying this T cell receptor (beta chain) came up a few times. The target antigen is unknown. This entry belongs to a study of T-cell reconstitution after alpha-beta-depleted transplantation in children. General study findings and limits: Fresh T-cell production supplied most of the T-cell counts and diversity seen one year after transplant. For some patients, TCRbeta diversity was high at day 60 because of recipient T cells and thymic progenitors that survived. The study reportedly traced alpha-beta T cells about two months after transplant to several hundred expanded graft clones.

The TCRbeta library incorporated unique molecular identifiers. TCRdb processed the PCR reads anew with MiXCR; each CDR3 protein has one entry. In the table there are 500,000 to 650,000 distinct CDR3 sequences, around 13% of which are singletons. The CDR3 runs 17 residues. Germline V gives CDR1 LGHNA, CDR2 YSLEER. V dropped 0 bases and J dropped 0; count of bases not matched to a gene: 5. This TCR was sampled from a male patient under 18 who had a stem cell transplant for acute myeloid leukemia, so the T cells may come from the graft donor. V is TRBV4-3 and J is TRBJ2-1, with 7 bases aligning to TRBD2. Here the sequenced sample was PBMCs, mostly from graft donor cells, taken 360 days after TCRalphabeta/CD19-depleted stem cell transplant. The CDR3: CASSQDSGGSSYNEQFF. The CDR3 nucleotides are TGCGCCAGCAGCCAAGATAGCGGCGGGAGCTCCTACAATGAGCAGTTCTTC.